This T cell receptor (beta chain) emerged from a study of CD8+ T cells in alopecia areata. Treatment specified: oral pan-JAK inhibitor, 5-10 mg twice daily. Germline V gives CDR1 SGHTA, CDR2 FQGNSA. The CDR3 covers 15 residues. The J segment lost 4 bases and the V segment lost 3 bases, leaving 8 bases of the junction unmatched. For this clone: Its antigen is unknown.

Investigators isolated RNA and reverse transcribed it into cDNA to act as the sequencing template. TCRdb's table, derived via immunoSEQ multiplex PCR, lists solely in-frame clones and lacks some. The table records around 270,000 clones, roughly 64% of them present only once. Study conclusions and caveats: Scalp sample sequencing also detects resident alphabeta T cells of normal skin. Normal scalp showed lower clonality than lesional scalp, especially alopecia totalis/universalis.

The clonotype was recovered from a human donor with alopecia areata. This material consisted of CD4+ T cells sorted from blood, taken at week 24, from a patient treated with tofacitinib. The chain carries TRBV7-2 and TRBJ1-2; 7 nucleotides line up with TRBD1. CDR3 protein: CASSLSGTGVYGYTF. The CDR3 DNA is TGTGCCAGCAGCTTGAGTGGAACAGGGGTCTATGGCTACACCTTC.